The rows below give T cell receptor beta chains drawn from one sample of a study of cytomegalovirus exposure and HLA in healthy donors. TCRdb's copy holds only in-frame clones and misses some; the assay was immunoSEQ multiplex PCR. The sample comprises tens of thousands of clones, over 70% of which are singletons, and just over 50% rests with the top ten. The sequenced sample consisted of PBMCs. Every receptor here comes from a man between 45 and 60 years old in good health and CMV-seropositive. Both conserved end residues are part of each CDR3. D genes are given only for firm matches. The size field is filled for only some rows; it gives once, few, many or a size class.

V	J	size	D	DNA	CDR3
TRBV30	TRBJ1-5	once	-	TGTGCCTGGACCCTCCAGGGACTCGGGCAGCCCCAGCATTTT	CAWTLQGLGQPQHF
TRBV4-3	TRBJ2-1	-	-	TGCGCCACCAGCCAACATCTGATCGTACTCATCTCCAATGAGCAGTTCTTC	CATSQHLIVLISNEQFF
TRBV6-1	TRBJ1-5	once	TRBD1	TGTGCCAGCAGCAGGACAGGCTGGAATCAGCCCCAGCATTTT	CASSRTGWNQPQHF
TRBV2	TRBJ2-7	-	TRBD1	TGTGCCAGCAGATTGCTTGCAGGGGGTTACGAGCAGTACTTC	CASRLLAGGYEQYF
TRBV6-4	TRBJ2-7	-	-	TGTGCCAGCAGAGCGTTCCGGGCCTACGAGCAGTACTTC	CASRAFRAYEQYF
TRBV7-6	TRBJ2-1	-	-	TGTGCCAGCAGCTTGGCAGGGAGGGGGGGTTTTAGCTCCTACAATGAGCAGTTCTTC	CASSLAGRGGFSSYNEQFF
TRBV7-8	TRBJ1-1	-	-	TGTGCCAGCAGCCTACAGGGATCCAACACTGAAGCTTTCTTT	CASSLQGSNTEAFF
TRBV6-6	TRBJ2-7	-	TRBD2	TGTGCCAGCAGGCCTTTTGAGCGGGAGGACTACGAGCAGTACTTC	CASRPFEREDYEQYF
TRBV2	TRBJ1-1	-	-	TGTGCCAGCAGTACAACAGACAACACTGAAGCTTTCTTT	CASSTTDNTEAFF
TRBV11-3	TRBJ2-1	-	TRBD2	TGTGCCAGCAGCTTAGCCCGGACTAGCGGCTCCTACAATGAGCAGTTCTTC	CASSLARTSGSYNEQFF
TRBV7-9	TRBJ1-5	-	-	TGTTCCAGCAGCTTAGGTAACACAGGGATTCAGCCCCAGCATTTT	CSSSLGNTGIQPQHF
TRBV7-3	TRBJ2-3	few	TRBD1	TGTGCCAGCAGCCGTACTCGAACAGGGGGCATAGATACGCAGTATTTT	CASSRTRTGGIDTQYF
TRBV19	TRBJ2-5	few	-	TGTGCCAGTAGAACCGGGACACCAAGGGATTCTACCCAGTACTTC	CASRTGTPRDSTQYF
TRBV11-2	TRBJ2-4	-	TRBD2	TGTGCCATCAGCTTAGAGAAGCGGGAGGGCCCGGCCAAAAACATTCAGTACTTC	CAISLEKREGPAKNIQYF
TRBV5-1	TRBJ2-2	-	-	TGCGCCAGCAGCACCGGGACCATGGGGGCGACCGGGGAGCTGTTTTTT	CASSTGTMGATGELFF
TRBV19	TRBJ2-2	few	-	TGTGCCACCCGGATACGGGGGAACACCGGGGAGCTGTTTTTT	CATRIRGNTGELFF
TRBV7-3	TRBJ2-1	-	-	TGTGCCAGCAGCTTATCTCACAATGAGCAGTTCTTC	CASSLSHNEQFF
TRBV29-1	TRBJ2-1	-	-	TGCAGCGGGACAGATTACAATGAGCAGTTCTTC	CSGTDYNEQFF
TRBV18	TRBJ1-6	-	-	TGTGCCAGCTCATCTCGGCGGGATTCACCCCTCCACTTT	CASSSRRDSPLHF
TRBV29-1	TRBJ1-1	-	-	TGCAGCTCCCATGACAGAGCTAACACTGAAGCTTTCTTT	CSSHDRANTEAFF
TRBV5-1	TRBJ2-3	-	TRBD2	TGCGCCAGCGAGGCTAGCGGTAGCACAGATACGCAGTATTTT	CASEASGSTDTQYF
TRBV25-1	TRBJ1-4	-	-	TGTGCCAGCAGTGATTCATCCGGGATGGTTGGGTTTAATGAAAAACTGTTTTTT	CASSDSSGMVGFNEKLFF
TRBV19	TRBJ2-3	-	-	TGTGCCAGTAGTATTAGAGATACGCAGTATTTT	CASSIRDTQYF
TRBV18	TRBJ1-4	-	-	TGTGCCAGCTCACGGTCCAGGGCCCTCCGGGATGAAAAACTGTTTTTT	CASSRSRALRDEKLFF
TRBV6-5	TRBJ2-7	-	-	TGTGCCAGCAGTCGCGGGGCTTCCTACGAGCAGTACTTC	CASSRGASYEQYF
TRBV28	TRBJ2-7	-	-	TGTGCCAGCAGTTCAATTGGGGGGACCTACGAGCAGTACTTC	CASSSIGGTYEQYF
TRBV18	TRBJ2-7	once	TRBD1	TGTGCCAGCTCACCCGGGACAGCCTCCTACGAGCAGTACTTC	CASSPGTASYEQYF
TRBV6-5	TRBJ1-2	-	TRBD1	TGTGCCAGCAGCCGCGGTGGGACAGCTAGCTATGGCTACACCTTC	CASSRGGTASYGYTF
TRBV5-1	TRBJ2-5	-	TRBD2	TGCGCCAGCAGGCCTAGCGGAGGCCAAGAGACCCAGTACTTC	CASRPSGGQETQYF
TRBV7-9	TRBJ2-1	-	TRBD1	TGTGCCAGCAGCCCAGGACAGGGGGCGTCAAATGAGCAGTTCTTC	CASSPGQGASNEQFF
TRBV19	TRBJ2-1	-	-	TGTGCCAGTAATCCAGGGGGGACCTACAATGAGCAGTTCTTC	CASNPGGTYNEQFF
TRBV6-5	TRBJ2-2	-	TRBD1	TGTGCCAGCAGTTACACCCACAGGGGTGTCACCGGGGAGCTGTTTTTT	CASSYTHRGVTGELFF
TRBV7-9	TRBJ2-1	-	TRBD2	TGTTCCAGCAGCTTAGTTTTTACTAGCGGGAAGATATACAATGAGCAGTTCTTC	CSSSLVFTSGKIYNEQFF
TRBV19	TRBJ2-5	-	TRBD1	TGTGCCAGTAGTCCCTCCCGGACAGGGAGAGAGACCCAGTACTTC	CASSPSRTGRETQYF